Listed here are 2 T cell receptor beta chains from one sample, sequenced in a study of T cell responses to AZD1222 COVID-19 vaccine. Only in-frame clones appear in the TCRdb table, and some are missing; sequencing was by immunoSEQ multiplex PCR. There are more than 95,000 clones in the sample; roughly 87% occur only once, and approximately 40% lies in the top ten. The sample was peripheral blood, taken 28 days after the second AZD1222 dose. The receptors come from an adult who received the AZD1222 COVID-19 vaccine.

The chain couples TRBV24-1 to TRBJ2-1, with 10 bases aligning to TRBD1. Germline loops: CDR1 KGHDR, CDR2 SFDVKD. The CDR3 runs 16 residues. V was pared by 0 bases and J by 11 bases, with 9 bases of the junction left unmatched. The chain's CDR3 is CATSDLRTGGVSKQFF. CDR3 nucleotide sequence: TGTGCCACCAGTGATTTGCGGACAGGGGGGGTGAGTAAGCAGTTCTTC.

This clone has just one count. The chain couples TRBV10-3 to TRBJ1-4; D is ambiguous. CDR3 length equals 13 residues. The germline V and J ends were trimmed by 11 bases and 0 bases, with 10 bases remaining between them. Germline V lookup: CDR1 ENHRY, CDR2 SYGVKD. CDR3 residues: CASSYTTNEKLFF. The DNA of the CDR3 is TGTGCCTCTTCCTATACAACTAATGAAAAACTGTTTTTT.